This T cell receptor beta chain was sequenced for a study of blood T cell repertoires in COVID-19 (dated by TCRdb to the early 2020s). About the full investigation: The collaborator samples originated in the United States, Italy and Spain and spanned the acute and convalescent phases of COVID-19. Subjects who had been exposed to COVID-19, were actively infected with it, or had recovered from it provided the deeply sampled blood TCRbeta repertoires that made up the dataset. A de-identified subject ID, COVID-19 status, age in years and sex were almost always included in the sample metadata. The samples were drawn from the first 160 participants of the ongoing ImmuneRACE study and from about 1,200 subjects provided by 6 global collaborators. The repertoires were released in a freely available public database meant as a resource for research on the immune response to SARS-CoV-2. Where available, HLA class I and class II types were obtained from metadata supplied by the sample provider rather than from assay-based typing. The material from the prospective study consisted of cDNA or gDNA derived from T cells, B-cell-depleted T cells, or PBMCs.

Each collaborating institution followed its own protocols to collect whole blood in K2EDTA tubes. For TCRbeta analysis, collaborators shipped samples in one of three forms: frozen whole blood, isolated PBMCs, or DNA extracted from either of those sample types. TCRbeta CDR3 regions were amplified from genomic DNA using the immunoSEQ Assay, a bias-controlled multiplex PCR. Per the source publication's procedure: The number of nucleated cells in each sample was estimated by amplification of reference gene primers within the assay. To quantify the absolute abundance of each unique TCRbeta CDR3 rearrangement, sequence reads were collapsed and filtered. Productive Simpson clonality was computed per sample as the square root of Simpson's diversity index over productive rearrangements. TCRdb holds this immuneACCESS table with in-frame rearrangements only. Some clones are missing; in checked studies, unresolved V genes explain under half, and the rest has no known cause. The DNA gave D and trimming, while V, J and clone size come from that table. The sample profile shows 210,000 or so clones; around 88% of them were found once. Of the sample, less than 3% is held by the ten largest clones.

As for this clone: What antigen it recognizes has not been identified. No base quality values were provided; no much bigger clone lies one nucleotide off.

CDR1 and CDR2 (SGHTS, YDEGEE) derive from the germline V gene. Inclusive of the bounding cysteine and phenylalanine, the CDR3 is 12 residues long. The retained sequence is limited to the CDR3, 36 bases, with the frame set at the first base. Trimming at the junction amounts to 4 bases on V and 4 bases on J, and the germline ends lie 8 bases apart. The paper as a whole reports these results and caveats: How much clinical and demographic metadata was included differed by source and by participant, and the metadata was provided uncurated.

The sequence was collected from a man aged 50 or older with active or convalescent COVID-19. The sequencing input was peripheral blood. The V and J genes are TRBV5-8 and TRBJ1-2, with the D gene call left open. The CDR3 is CASSDNGYGYTF. The DNA sequence reads TGTGCCAGCAGCGACAACGGCTATGGCTACACCTTC.